The 14 T cell receptor beta chains listed next were all sequenced from one sample in a study of blood T cell repertoires in COVID-19. This table comes from immunoSEQ multiplex PCR, and its TCRdb copy is limited to in-frame clones, with some not included. The data contain approximately 360,000 clones, 70% to 90% of them seen just once; the ten biggest clones take up around 2%. Material: PBMCs or T cells enriched from blood (not recorded which). The receptors shown here come from a middle-aged man in a cohort exposed to, infected with or recovered from COVID-19 (not recorded which).

This clone was seen only a few times. This chain joins TRBV19 and TRBJ1-5; 7 nucleotides align to TRBD1. Germline V gives CDR1 LNHDA, CDR2 SQIVND (reference sequence). The CDR3 has 17 residues. J was trimmed by 0 bases and V by 3 bases; bases with no gene match: 8. CDR3 amino acids: CASSISQGGYSNQPQHF. CDR3 nucleotides: TGTGCCAGTAGTATTAGCCAGGGGGGATATAGCAATCAGCCCCAGCATTTT.

The rearrangement links TRBV14 to TRBJ2-2; possibly TRBD2 for D (6 bases). Trimming took off 1 base at V and 4 bases at J, with 10 bases between the two ends. The CDR3 spans 15 residues. CDR1 is SGHDN, CDR2 FVKESK, per germline. In DNA form, the CDR3 reads TGTGCCAGCAGCCAAGTTGGGACTCCCACCGGGGAGCTGTTTTTT. It translates to CASSQVGTPTGELFF.

The chain couples TRBV19 to TRBJ1-1, with a tentative D call TRBD1 (5 bases). The CDR3 is made up of 13 amino acids. The germline V gene has CDR1 LNHDA and CDR2 SQIVND (reference sequence). V was clipped by 6 bases and J by 8 bases, with 16 bases between them. The CDR3 loop is CASRNSGRGEAFF. As DNA, the CDR3 is TGTGCCAGTAGAAATTCAGGACGGGGGGAAGCTTTCTTT.

The chain couples TRBV28 to TRBJ1-6; the match to TRBD1 covers 9 bases. Germline values: CDR1 MDHEN, CDR2 SYDVKM. CDR3 length equals 14 residues. After removal of 6 bases from V and 7 bases from J, the junction contained 4 bases not matched to a gene. CDR3 loop: CASRADRGNSPLHF. The CDR3, as DNA: TGTGCCAGCAGAGCGGACAGGGGAAATTCACCCCTCCACTTT.

This rearrangement joins TRBV6-1 to TRBJ2-7, with TRBD1 as a possible D gene (6 bases). The V end lost 0 bases, the J end lost 6 bases, and 12 bases lay between the germline ends. The CDR3 loop spans 14 amino acids. Germline V gene data show CDR1 as MNHNS and CDR2 as SASEGT. The CDR3 nucleotides are TGTGCCAGCAGTGAAGCGGGGGCCATCTCCGAGCAGTACTTC. It yields the protein CASSEAGAISEQYF.

The chain joins TRBV5-1 to TRBJ2-5; tentative D call: TRBD1 (5 bases). The ends were cut back, 7 bases at V and 5 bases at J, with 12 bases in the middle. Germline values: CDR1 SGHRS, CDR2 YFSETQ. This CDR3 is 12 amino acids long. CDR3 residues: CASDPGKETQYF. CDR3 nucleotide sequence: TGCGCCAGCGACCCAGGGAAGGAGACCCAGTACTTC.

The V gene is TRBV6-6, the J gene TRBJ2-2; D possibly corresponds to TRBD2 (6 bases). The CDR3 has 15 residues. Germline V lookup: CDR1 MNHNY, CDR2 SVGAGI (reference sequence). Trimming shortened V by 7 bases and J by 7 bases, and 19 bases separated the two germline ends. CDR3 in amino acids: CASTTGAAGIGELFF. The CDR3 nucleotides are TGTGCCAGCACCACCGGAGCCGCGGGGATCGGGGAGCTGTTTTTT.

This sequence joins TRBV7-7 and TRBJ2-5; 8 bases map to TRBD2. The CDR3 contains 16 residues. The J segment lost 7 bases and the V segment lost 4 bases, leaving 14 bases of the junction unmatched. Germline values: CDR1 SSHAT, CDR2 FNYEAQ (reference sequence). This CDR3 is CASSSSIGREVGTQYF. The CDR3 DNA sequence: TGTGCCAGCAGCTCCTCGATTGGGCGGGAGGTTGGGACCCAGTACTTC.

This chain links TRBV18 with TRBJ1-6; TRBD1 matches at 9 bases. CDR3 size: 16 residues. The V gene end was trimmed by 6 bases and the J gene end by 2 bases; junction bases not matched to a gene: 5. Germline CDR1 reads KGHSH; CDR2 reads LQKENI. CDR3 coding DNA: TGTGCCAGCTCCCGCAGGACAGGGGCCTATAATTCACCCCTCCACTTT. This encodes CASSRRTGAYNSPLHF.

This clone has a single count. J is TRBJ1-1 and V is TRBV4-1; 8 positions match TRBD1. The germline CDR1 and CDR2 sequences are MGHRA and YSYEKL. The CDR3 runs to 14 residues. J lost 1 base, V lost 7 bases, and 5 bases had no gene match. This chain's CDR3 is CASTGGAWNTEAFF. In DNA form, the CDR3 reads TGCGCCAGCACAGGGGGCGCTTGGAACACTGAAGCTTTCTTT.

The chain is built from TRBV30 and TRBJ2-7, with TRBD1 matching over 7 bases. With V trimmed by 4 bases and J by 5 bases, 5 bases remained unmatched. Germline V CDR1 and CDR2: GTSNPN, SVGIG (reference sequence). This CDR3 region has 12 residues. CDR3 nucleotides: TGTGCCTGGATAGGGGACAGCCACGAGCAGTACTTC. It specifies CAWIGDSHEQYF.

V usage is TRBV5-1 and J usage is TRBJ1-3; D is undetermined. Trimming stripped 0 bases from V and 0 bases from J, with 10 bases between. The CDR3 totals 16 residues. Germline V gene sequence: CDR1 SGHRS, CDR2 YFSETQ. The CDR3 DNA reads as TGCGCCAGCAGCTTGGACAGTTCCCTCTCTGGAAACACCATATATTTT. It yields the protein CASSLDSSLSGNTIYF. Variable domain in full (rest from reference TRBV5-1 and TRBJ1-3): KAGVTQTPRYLIKTRGQQVTLSCSPISGHRSVSWYQQTPGQGLQFLFEYFSETQRNKGNFPGRFSGRQFSNSRSEMNVSTLELGDSALYLCASSLDSSLSGNTIYFGEGSWLTVV.

This chain links TRBV29-1 with TRBJ2-1; 10 bases map to TRBD2. The V and J ends lost 5 bases and 0 bases, in that order; junction bases with no gene match: 7. Germline CDR1 reads SQVTM; CDR2 reads ANQGSEA. The CDR3 consists of 16 residues. The CDR3 spells CSVWTGTSVSYNEQFF. In DNA form, the CDR3 reads TGCAGCGTTTGGACCGGGACTAGCGTCTCCTACAATGAGCAGTTCTTC.

This chain joins TRBV6-6 and TRBJ1-1; D is perhaps TRBD1 (5 bases). The CDR3 covers 16 residues. V was clipped by 2 bases and J by 4 bases, with 17 bases between them. The V gene's germline CDR1 is MNHNY and CDR2 SVGAGI (reference sequence). The CDR3 nucleotides are TGTGCCAGCAGTTACCCCGCATTCGGGGGTACCACTGAAGCTTTCTTT. This translates into CASSYPAFGGTTEAFF.